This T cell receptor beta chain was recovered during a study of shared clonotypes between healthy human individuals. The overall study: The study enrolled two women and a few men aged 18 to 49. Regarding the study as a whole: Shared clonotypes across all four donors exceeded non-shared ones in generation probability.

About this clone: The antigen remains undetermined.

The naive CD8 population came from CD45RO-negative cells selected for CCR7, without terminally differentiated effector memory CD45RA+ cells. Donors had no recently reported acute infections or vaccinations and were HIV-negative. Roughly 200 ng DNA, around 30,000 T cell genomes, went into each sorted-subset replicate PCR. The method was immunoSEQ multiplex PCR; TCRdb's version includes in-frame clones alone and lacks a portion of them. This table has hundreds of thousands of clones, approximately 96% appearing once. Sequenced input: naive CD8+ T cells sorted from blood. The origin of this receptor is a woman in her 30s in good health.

CDR3 residues: CASTAGPSSYNEQFF. CDR3 nucleotide sequence: TGTGCCAGTACAGCGGGGCCCAGCTCCTACAATGAGCAGTTCTTC. The V gene is TRBV28, the J gene TRBJ2-1; TRBD2 agrees at 7 bases. CDR3 size: 15 residues. Per the germline V gene, CDR1 is MDHEN and CDR2 is SYDVKM. J lost 0 bases, V lost 9 bases, and 8 bases had no gene match.